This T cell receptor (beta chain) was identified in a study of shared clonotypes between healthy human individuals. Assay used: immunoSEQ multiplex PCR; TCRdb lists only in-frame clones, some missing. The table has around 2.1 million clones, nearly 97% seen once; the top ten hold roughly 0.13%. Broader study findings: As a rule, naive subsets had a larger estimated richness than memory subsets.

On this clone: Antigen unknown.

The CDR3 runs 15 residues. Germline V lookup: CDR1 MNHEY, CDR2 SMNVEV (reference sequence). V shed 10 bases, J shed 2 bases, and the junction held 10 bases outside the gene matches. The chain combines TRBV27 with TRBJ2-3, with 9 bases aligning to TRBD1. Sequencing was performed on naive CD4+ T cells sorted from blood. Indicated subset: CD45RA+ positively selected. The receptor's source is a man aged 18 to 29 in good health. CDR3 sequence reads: CATSGQGINTDTQYF. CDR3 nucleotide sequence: TGTGCCACCTCGGGACAGGGTATTAACACAGATACGCAGTATTTT.